What follows are 12 T cell receptor beta chains derived from one specimen sequenced in a study of cytomegalovirus exposure and HLA in healthy donors. Researchers ran the PCR with 60 Vbeta and 13 Jbeta primers. Clones were read by immunoSEQ multiplex PCR, and TCRdb kept only the in-frame ones, dropping some. The data contain approximately 260,000 clones, just under 85% of them seen just once; the ten biggest clones take up approximately 2%. The material sequenced was PBMCs. The receptors derive from a woman aged 40-49 years in good health and CMV-seropositive.

The rearrangement uses TRBV4-1 and TRBJ2-3; the D gene is possibly TRBD2 (6 bases). The CDR3 has 17 residues. Looked up from germline, CDR1 is MGHRA and CDR2 is YSYEKL. V shed 0 bases and J shed 6 bases, with 19 bases lying between them. CDR3 amino acids: CASSQESSGVLGDTQYF. DNA for the CDR3: TGCGCCAGCAGCCAAGAGTCGTCGGGGGTTCTGGGGGATACGCAGTATTTT.

V is TRBV5-1 and J is TRBJ1-2; D not resolved. This CDR3 comprises 15 residues. Germline-derived CDR1 and CDR2 are SGHRS and YFSETQ. V dropped 3 bases and J dropped 4 bases, with 16 bases sitting between them. The CDR3 reads CASSSLEEGSYGYTF. The CDR3 region has the DNA TGCGCCAGCAGCTCCCTTGAGGAAGGATCCTATGGCTACACCTTC.

In its sample, this clone was seen a few times. This chain uses TRBV7-2 with TRBJ2-1; 10 bases line up with TRBD2. Germline V gives CDR1 SGHTA, CDR2 FQGNSA. The CDR3 consists of 16 residues. V lost 0 bases to trimming and J lost 5 bases; unmatched junction nucleotides: 4. The CDR3 spells CASSLARLAGDNEQFF. The CDR3 DNA reads as TGTGCCAGCAGCTTAGCGAGGCTAGCGGGAGACAATGAGCAGTTCTTC.

The V call is TRBV2, the J call TRBJ1-2; weak D call: TRBD1 (5 bases). Per the germline V gene, CDR1 is SNHLY and CDR2 is FYNNEI. The V and J ends lost 2 bases and 4 bases respectively, with 14 bases between them. The length of the CDR3 is 15 residues. The CDR3 is CASSEPPGLPYGYTF. The DNA for the CDR3 is TGTGCCAGCAGTGAACCCCCAGGGCTACCCTATGGCTACACCTTC.

A few counts support this clone. V gene TRBV6-5 combines with J gene TRBJ2-1; 11 nucleotides match TRBD2. The CDR3 is 16 residues long. Per germline, CDR1 MNHEY and CDR2 SVGAGI. V trimming: 4 bases; J trimming: 7 bases; junction bases outside the gene matches: 9. CDR3 bases: TGTGCCAGCAGTTTTTCACTAGCGGGAGTGGAGAATGAGCAGTTCTTC. This encodes CASSFSLAGVENEQFF.

This chain links TRBV19 with TRBJ1-4, with a weak D call TRBD1 (6 bases). Germline V lookup: CDR1 LNHDA, CDR2 SQIVND (reference sequence). There are 13 residues in the CDR3. The V and J ends lost 5 bases and 2 bases respectively, with 6 bases between them. The DNA for the CDR3 is TGTGCCAGTAGTGACAGGACTAATGAAAAACTGTTTTTT. Its translation: CASSDRTNEKLFF.

CDR3 DNA: TGTGCCATCAGCCAAGACAGTAACACTGAAGCTTTCTTT. It translates to CAISQDSNTEAFF. The V call is TRBV10-3, the J call TRBJ1-1, with a weak D call TRBD1 (5 bases). The CDR3 loop spans 13 amino acids. Trimming took off 6 bases at V and 2 bases at J, with 10 bases between the two ends. Germline CDR1 reads ENHRY; CDR2 reads SYGVKD.

The chain combines TRBV6-6 with TRBJ2-7, with TRBD2 matching over 7 bases. From germline, CDR1 is MNHNY and CDR2 SVGAGI (reference sequence). This CDR3 region has 13 residues. The junction had 8 bases not matched to a gene; V was cut back by 7 bases and J by 5 bases. DNA of the CDR3: TGTGCCAGCATGGCTAGCGGTAGTAACGAGCAGTACTTC. Its translation is CASMASGSNEQYF.

This chain joins TRBV30 and TRBJ2-1, with a weak D call TRBD2 (7 bases). The germline CDR1 and CDR2 sequences are GTSNPN and SVGIG (reference sequence). The CDR3 has 13 residues. V lost 4 bases and J 7 bases, leaving 14 bases between the germline ends. CDR3 in DNA: TGTGCCTGGACTGTGGGAGGGGGGAATGAGCAGTTCTTC. This codes for CAWTVGGGNEQFF.

The genes are TRBV19 and TRBJ1-2; D perhaps matches TRBD1 (5 bases). This CDR3 has 14 amino acids. Deletions cut 3 bases from V and 0 bases from J, with 8 bases between. Germline V gene lookup returns CDR1 LNHDA and CDR2 SQIVND (reference sequence). CDR3 amino acids: CASSIDSTNYGYTF. The CDR3 DNA reads TGTGCCAGTAGTATCGACAGCACTAACTATGGCTACACCTTC. The whole variable domain, filled in from reference TRBV19 and TRBJ1-2, reads DGGITQSPKYLFRKEGQNVTLSCEQNLNHDAMYWYRQDPGQGLRLIYYSQIVNDFQKGDIAEGYSVSREKKESFPLTVTSAQKNPTAFYLCASSIDSTNYGYTFGSGTRLTVV.

The chain couples TRBV18 to TRBJ1-2; tentatively, D is TRBD1 (6 bases). Germline V CDR1 and CDR2: KGHSH, LQKENI. V lost 2 bases and J 8 bases, leaving 12 bases between the germline ends. This CDR3 has 13 residues. As DNA, the CDR3 is TGTGCCAGCTCACCAAACAGGGCTTACGGCTACACCTTC. It codes for CASSPNRAYGYTF. The variable domain in full, completed from reference TRBV18 and TRBJ1-2, reads NAGVMQNPRHLVRRRGQEARLRCSPMKGHSHVYWYRQLPEEGLKFMVYLQKENIIDESGMPKERFSAEFPKEGPSILRIQQVVRGDSAAYFCASSPNRAYGYTFGSGTRLTVV.

This clone was picked up one time. This sequence joins TRBV4-2 and TRBJ2-3; 12 bases agree with TRBD1. Germline V lookup: CDR1 LGHNA, CDR2 YNFKEQ. This CDR3 spans 16 amino acids. V lost 2 bases to trimming and J lost 5 bases; unmatched junction nucleotides: 5. CDR3 sequence: CASSQPGQGAQDTQYF. DNA of the CDR3: TGTGCCAGCAGCCAACCGGGACAGGGGGCTCAAGATACGCAGTATTTT.